The sequence of this T cell receptor beta chain was determined in a study of T cell changes during pregnancy in multiple sclerosis. Some clones are missing from TCRdb's copy, which holds only in-frame ones; the method was immunoSEQ multiplex PCR. The table records 57,000 or so clones, over 75% of them present only once. The length of the CDR3 is 15 residues. Germline assignment: CDR1 SNHLY and CDR2 FYNNEI. V lost 6 bases and J lost 10, with 22 bases in between. This TCR derives from a female donor with multiple sclerosis, enrolled in a pregnancy study. Sequencing used peripheral blood, obtained in the first trimester of pregnancy. This chain links TRBV2 with TRBJ2-1, with D perhaps TRBD2 (5 bases). The CDR3 coding sequence is TGTGCCAGCAGCTCTCGGACTGACCTCTCAATGGAGCAGTTCTTC. Translated, it gives CASSSRTDLSMEQFF.